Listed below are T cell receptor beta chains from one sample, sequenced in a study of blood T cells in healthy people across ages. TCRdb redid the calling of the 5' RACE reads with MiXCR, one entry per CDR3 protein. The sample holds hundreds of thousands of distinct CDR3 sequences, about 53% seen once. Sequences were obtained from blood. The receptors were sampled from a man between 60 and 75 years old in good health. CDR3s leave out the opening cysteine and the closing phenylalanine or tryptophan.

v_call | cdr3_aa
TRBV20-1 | SAREWGYEQY
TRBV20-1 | SAREGTSGDEQY
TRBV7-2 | ASSLELTSVYGYT
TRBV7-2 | ASSLDAGSQETQY
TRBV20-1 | SARARVGTDTQY
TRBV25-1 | ASSLGDSGVGEQY
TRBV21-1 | ASSKARGSSGANVLT
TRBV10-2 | ASTQGLAKNIQY
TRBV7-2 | ASSTTIRLGSGETQY
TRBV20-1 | SARDLGGGTDTQY
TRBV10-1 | ASSGASSGSEQF
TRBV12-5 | ASGLGAGKQF
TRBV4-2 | ASSLPTGTSDTDTQY
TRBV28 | ASIQRAGIDGYT
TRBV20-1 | SASPGTGTHEQF
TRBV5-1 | ARETGYQETQY
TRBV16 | ASSQGYGSPLH
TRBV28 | ASSLNPSGRPYEQY
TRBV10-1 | ASSGGPGAQETQY
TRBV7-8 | ASSFVEFRDEQF
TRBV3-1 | ASSQFQGRAILH
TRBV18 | ASSTDRQETQY
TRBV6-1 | ASSRGGEMNTEAF
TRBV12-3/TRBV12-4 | ASSLRGSGDYGYT
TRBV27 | ASRTSGGFNEQF
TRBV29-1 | SVEGTENYGYT
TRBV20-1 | SATPYQGSFTDTQY
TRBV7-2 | ASSIRGQADTQY
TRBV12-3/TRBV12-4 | ASSLAPRPNYGYT
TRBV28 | ASSLGFARGSYEQY
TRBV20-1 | SARDRFLAGPSYNEQF
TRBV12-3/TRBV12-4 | ASSLQGGDEKLF
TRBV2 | ASSGVGTWEQF
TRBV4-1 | ASSPNGGAADTQY
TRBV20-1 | SARPTGSTQF
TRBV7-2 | ASSFGVRYEQY